Presented here are 7 T cell receptor beta chains from one specimen sequenced in a study of blood T cells in healthy people across ages (dated by TCRdb to 2014 to 2015). Library method: 5' RACE. The sample was run on an Illumina HiSeq 2500. A second roughly 7 to 11 cycle PCR used a sample-barcoded 5' primer and a J-beta primer mix. TCRdb trimmed the raw reads at Q25, called clones with MiXCR and kept productive beta chains. Under each unique CDR3 protein, matching rows form one entry showing the most common genes and DNA. The sample table records some 1.7 million distinct CDR3 sequences; approximately 30% of these occur just once. 7% to 9% of the sample lies in the top ten. Specimen: blood. These receptors were collected from a woman between 25 and 40 years old in good health.

This clonotype was recorded a few times. The V and J genes are TRBV2 and TRBJ1-2; TRBD1 matches at 7 bases. The V and J ends lost 4 bases and 8 bases, in that order; junction bases with no gene match: 10. CDR1 and CDR2 from the germline V gene are SNHLY and FYNNEI. This CDR3 has 14 residues. CDR3 amino acids: CASSGPTPTGGYTF. DNA of the CDR3: TGTGCCAGCAGTGGGCCCACCCCGACAGGGGGCTACACCTTC.

This chain connects TRBV27 to TRBJ1-1, with D possibly being TRBD1 (5 bases). The CDR3 runs to 15 residues. V was cut by 6 bases and J by 0 bases, with 14 bases left in between. Germline CDR1 and CDR2: MNHEY and SMNVEV (reference sequence). Written as DNA, the CDR3 is TGTGCCAGCAGCCTCAGAGGGGACCTGAACACTGAAGCTTTCTTT. Protein product: CASSLRGDLNTEAFF.

The chain uses TRBV5-1 and TRBJ2-1; D perhaps matches TRBD1 (5 bases). The ends were cut back, 0 bases at V and 10 bases at J, with 8 bases in the middle. The CDR3 has 12 residues. Germline CDR1 is SGHRS and CDR2 is YFSETQ. The CDR3 here is CASSLVQVEQFF. CDR3 DNA: TGCGCCAGCAGCTTGGTACAGGTGGAGCAGTTCTTC.

This clonotype was counted only a few times. CDR3: CASSSTGVGTYEQYF. As DNA, the CDR3 is TGTGCCAGTAGTAGCACAGGGGTGGGGACCTACGAGCAGTACTTC. The rearrangement uses TRBV19 and TRBJ2-7; 7 bases are shared with TRBD1. CDR3 size: 15 residues. Germline V gene lookup returns CDR1 LNHDA and CDR2 SQIVND (reference sequence). V lost 4 bases, J lost 2 bases, and 8 bases stayed unmatched.

The J gene is TRBJ1-1, the V gene TRBV7-9, with unresolved D. CDR3 size: 13 residues. The germline CDR1 and CDR2 sequences are SEHNR and FQNEAQ (reference sequence). V lost 5 bases and J lost 3, with 10 bases in between. CDR3 in DNA: TGTGCCAGCAGCCCCCCCCGGGACACTGAAGCTTTCTTT. Translated, it gives CASSPPRDTEAFF.

The table lists this clonotype with a few counts. The V call is TRBV12-3 or TRBV12-4, the J call TRBJ1-2; 7 bases align to TRBD1. This CDR3 region has 14 residues. Germline trimming cut 6 bases from V and 3 bases from J; bases unmatched to any gene: 7. The CDR3: CASRQTGADYGYTF. CDR3 nucleotides: TGTGCCAGCAGGCAAACAGGGGCCGACTATGGCTACACCTTC.

This clonotype has more than one count but fewer than ten. The gene calls are TRBV12-3 or TRBV12-4 and TRBJ2-3; D is undetermined. This CDR3 contains 14 residues. V lost 5 bases and J lost 3, with 12 bases in between. DNA for the CDR3: TGTGCCAGCAGTCAATTGTTGGGGACAGATACGCAGTATTTT. Amino acid sequence: CASSQLLGTDTQYF.